Presented here are 22 T cell receptor beta chains from one specimen sequenced in a study of Graves' ophthalmopathy and Graves' hyperthyroidism. RNA transcripts were the template, and TCR beta CDR3 regions were amplified from them. The first round was an RT-PCR with HTBI primers, and the second round was a multiplex PCR. TCRdb redid the calling of the multiplex PCR reads with MiXCR, one entry per CDR3 protein. The sample gives over a million distinct CDR3 sequences, about 36% of which show up once; over 8.5% is in the top ten. The source material was peripheral blood or thyroid tissue (not recorded which). The origin of the receptors is an adult man with Graves' hyperthyroidism.

The rearrangement joins TRBV2 to TRBJ2-5; a weak D match, TRBD2 (7 bases). Germline CDR1 reads SNHLY; CDR2 reads FYNNEI. The CDR3 has 16 amino acids. V was trimmed by 5 bases and J by 5 bases, leaving 21 bases between them. CDR3 coding DNA: TGTGCCAGCAGTTTATCTTGGGGGGGGCTCAGGGAGACCCAGTACTTC. This translates into CASSLSWGGLRETQYF.

A single count supports this clonotype. V usage is TRBV29-1 and J usage is TRBJ2-5; 7 bases match TRBD2. The germline V gene has CDR1 SQVTM and CDR2 ANQGSEA. V was pared by 0 bases and J by 0 bases, with 1 base of the junction left unmatched. This CDR3 comprises 14 residues. For the CDR3, the DNA is TGCAGCGTTGAAGACCTAGCGGACCAAGAGACCCAGTACTTC. Its protein is CSVEDLADQETQYF.

J is TRBJ1-2 and V is TRBV4-2, with D uncertain. The germline gives CDR1 LGHNA, CDR2 YNFKEQ. Trimming shortened V by 4 bases and J by 4 bases, and 13 bases separated the two germline ends. The CDR3 runs 14 residues. This CDR3 reads CASSPEAGGYGYTF. The CDR3 DNA is TGTGCCAGCAGCCCGGAAGCGGGAGGCTATGGCTACACCTTC.

This clonotype was seen repeatedly, ten times or more. This chain connects TRBV19 to TRBJ2-6, with 11 bases that match TRBD1. Germline CDR1 and CDR2: LNHDA and SQIVND (reference sequence). The CDR3 totals 16 residues. With V trimmed by 6 bases and J by 3 bases, 4 bases remained unmatched. CDR3 loop: CASSGQGASGANVLTF. The CDR3 bases are TGTGCCAGTAGCGGACAGGGGGCTAGTGGGGCCAACGTCCTGACTTTC.

This clonotype was seen a few times. This rearrangement joins TRBV5-4 to TRBJ1-1; 9 positions agree with TRBD1. V gave up 4 bases and J gave up 4 bases; unmatched junction bases: 8. This CDR3 has 15 amino acids. Germline values: CDR1 SGHNT, CDR2 YYREEE (reference sequence). The CDR3 loop is CASSPATGGGTEAFF. CDR3 sequence (DNA): TGTGCCAGCAGCCCAGCGACAGGGGGGGGCACTGAAGCTTTCTTT.

This clonotype was observed a handful of times. The gene calls are TRBV11-2 and TRBJ1-1, with TRBD1 matching over 8 bases. CDR3 length equals 15 residues. J gave up 5 bases and V 6 bases, and 11 bases lay outside the gene matches. The germline CDR1 and CDR2 sequences are SGHAT and FQNNGV. The CDR3 sequence is CASSQPGQGETEAFF. The CDR3 DNA is TGTGCCAGCAGTCAACCCGGACAGGGTGAAACTGAAGCTTTCTTT.

This clonotype appeared many times. The chain uses TRBV14 and TRBJ1-1; no clear D. The ends were cut back, 4 bases at V and 0 bases at J, with 15 bases in the middle. The germline CDR1 and CDR2 sequences are SGHDN and FVKESK. The CDR3 totals 16 residues. CDR3: CASSRPGPAVNTEAFF. Written as DNA, the CDR3 is TGTGCCAGCAGCCGACCGGGCCCAGCGGTGAACACTGAAGCTTTCTTT.

Details on this clonotype: This may be a read error: a much more frequent sequence differs by one nucleotide. V and J are TRBV20-1 and TRBJ2-5; 8 bases agree with TRBD2. V gave up 5 bases and J gave up 7 bases; unmatched junction bases: 12. The V gene's germline CDR1 is DFQATT and CDR2 SNEGSKA (reference sequence). The CDR3 runs to 14 residues. CDR3 protein: CSARGGLVQGTQYF. CDR3 in DNA: TGCAGTGCTCGGGGGGGACTAGTGCAGGGGACCCAGTACTTC.

This clonotype has just one count. The chain carries TRBV10-3 and TRBJ2-7, with D perhaps matching TRBD1 (6 bases). CDR3 length equals 15 residues. The germline V and J ends were trimmed by 5 bases and 6 bases, with 20 bases remaining between them. Germline CDR1 and CDR2: ENHRY and SYGVKD. CDR3 sequence: CAISPTPDKGVEQYF. The DNA for the CDR3 is TGTGCCATCAGTCCTACCCCTGACAAGGGGGTCGAGCAGTACTTC.

This clonotype was found many times. The chain recombines TRBV29-1 with TRBJ1-2; no clear D gene. Germline V gene data show CDR1 as SQVTM and CDR2 as ANQGSEA. Trimming shortened V by 3 bases and J by 2 bases, and 10 bases separated the two germline ends. This CDR3 is 13 amino acids long. DNA of the CDR3: TGCAGCGTTGAGGCCCGGGCAAACTATGGCTACACCTTC. Translation gives CSVEARANYGYTF. The variable domain in full, completed from reference TRBV29-1 and TRBJ1-2, reads SAVISQKPSRDICQRGTSLTIQCQVDSQVTMMFWYRQQPGQSLTLIATANQGSEATYESGFVIDKFPISRPNLTFSTLTVSNMSPEDSSIYLCSVEARANYGYTFGSGTRLTVV.

This clonotype showed up many times. The chain uses TRBV2 and TRBJ2-2; the match to TRBD2 covers 7 bases. This CDR3 contains 15 residues. Germline V gives CDR1 SNHLY, CDR2 FYNNEI. V was pared by 3 bases and J by 2 bases, with 3 bases of the junction left unmatched. The CDR3, as DNA: TGTGCCAGCAGTGAGCGGGAGTATAACACCGGGGAGCTGTTTTTT. Protein product: CASSEREYNTGELFF.

This clonotype was observed many times. This rearrangement joins TRBV25-1 to TRBJ2-7; weak D call: TRBD2 (5 bases). The CDR3 runs to 13 residues. Germline values: CDR1 MGHDK, CDR2 SYGVNS. V was trimmed by 6 bases and J by 3 bases, leaving 12 bases between them. CDR3 amino acids: CASSHGIYYEQYF. As DNA, the CDR3 is TGTGCCAGCAGCCACGGGATATACTACGAGCAGTACTTC.

This clonotype came up many times. This sequence joins TRBV14 and TRBJ2-7; no clear D gene. The V gene lost 4 bases and the J gene lost 2 bases, with 15 bases spanning the gap. The CDR3 runs 15 residues. The germline CDR1 and CDR2 sequences are SGHDN and FVKESK. The CDR3 DNA reads TGTGCCAGCAGCCCAATGTGGCGGCAGCCCTACGAGCAGTACTTC. Translated: CASSPMWRQPYEQYF.

This clonotype was found a few times. V is TRBV7-9 and J is TRBJ2-7; possibly TRBD2 for D (6 bases). Germline loops: CDR1 SEHNR, CDR2 FQNEAQ (reference sequence). The CDR3 has 20 residues. Trimming took 5 bases from V and 5 from J, leaving 34 bases between them. The DNA for the CDR3 is TGTGCCAGCAGCGTGCCCAACACAACGGGGAGGCACAAGGGCACCCACGAGCAGTACTTC. Its translation: CASSVPNTTGRHKGTHEQYF.

This clonotype has just a few counts. The gene calls are TRBV12-3 or TRBV12-4 and TRBJ2-2; TRBD1 matches 11 bases. This CDR3 has 15 residues. J was trimmed by 8 bases and V by 6 bases; bases with no gene match: 8. The CDR3 spells CASSRTGGGLGELFF. The CDR3 DNA follows: TGTGCCAGCAGCCGGACAGGGGGCGGGTTGGGGGAGCTGTTTTTT.

This chain links TRBV20-1 with TRBJ2-5; TRBD2 agrees at 14 bases. The trim removed 5 bases at V and 4 bases at J, leaving 3 bases unmatched. The CDR3 runs 14 residues. Per germline, CDR1 DFQATT and CDR2 SNEGSKA (reference sequence). Written as DNA, the CDR3 is TGCAGTGCTGCCGGGACTAGCGGGAGAGAGACCCAGTACTTC. It is translated as CSAAGTSGRETQYF.

The genes are TRBV4-3 and TRBJ2-5; D may match TRBD1 or TRBD2 (5 bases each). Trimming took 6 bases from V and 3 from J, leaving 11 bases between them. CDR1 is LGHNA, CDR2 YSLEER, per germline. The CDR3 extends over 13 amino acids. CDR3 sequence: CASSSGDEETQYF. The CDR3, as DNA: TGCGCCAGCAGTTCTGGGGACGAAGAGACCCAGTACTTC.

As to this clonotype: A single base separates this from a much larger clone, so it may be a read error. This is likely a read error, given that the CDR3 carries no conserved phenylalanine or tryptophan at its end. The CDR3 here is CATSSSLGAGELFS. The CDR3 DNA is TGTGCCACCAGCAGCAGTTTAGGGGCCGGGGAGCTGTTTTCT. The chain links TRBV15 to TRBJ2-2; the D gene is possibly TRBD1 (5 bases). The CDR3 is made up of 14 amino acids. Per the germline V gene, CDR1 is LNHNV and CDR2 is YYDKDF (reference sequence). V gave up 3 bases and J gave up 6 bases, with 11 bases separating them.

This clonotype appeared a few times. V is TRBV5-1 and J is TRBJ1-6, with 9 bases aligning to TRBD1. This CDR3 comprises 16 residues. Germline V CDR1 and CDR2: SGHRS, YFSETQ. Trimming cost V 1 base and J 7 bases; bases outside gene matches: 6. The CDR3 here is CASSLTRTGENSPLHF. The CDR3 DNA reads TGCGCCAGCAGCTTGACCCGGACAGGGGAAAATTCACCCCTCCACTTT.

This clonotype was seen repeatedly, ten times or more. This rearrangement joins TRBV20-1 to TRBJ1-5; D is undetermined. V dropped 3 bases and J dropped 2 bases, with 14 bases sitting between them. This CDR3 region has 15 residues. Germline CDR1 and CDR2: DFQATT and SNEGSKA (reference sequence). CDR3 region: CSASSVMWGNQPQHF. CDR3 DNA sequence: TGCAGTGCTAGCTCTGTGATGTGGGGCAATCAGCCCCAGCATTTT.

This clonotype was detected only once. A much larger clone sits a single nucleotide away, making a read error possible. The conserved closing phenylalanine or tryptophan is absent in this CDR3, likely reflecting a read error. The chain has TRBV20-1 and TRBJ1-2, with D possibly matching TRBD1 (6 bases). This CDR3 has 13 amino acids. Germline loops: CDR1 DFQATT, CDR2 SNEGSKA (reference sequence). V lost 4 bases to trimming and J lost 4 bases, with 13 bases between them. CDR3 DNA sequence: TGCAGTGCTACACTAGACAGGAGCTATGGCTACACCTCC. Amino acids: CSATLDRSYGYTS.

In its sample, this clonotype was seen a few times. The rearrangement uses TRBV7-9 and TRBJ2-5; 7 positions match TRBD2. CDR3 size: 16 residues. J lost 7 bases, V lost 5 bases, and 16 bases had no gene match. Germline V gives CDR1 SEHNR, CDR2 FQNEAQ (reference sequence). The CDR3: CASSPSGTGAGRTQYF. The CDR3, as DNA: TGTGCCAGCAGCCCTAGCGGTACCGGGGCAGGTCGGACCCAGTACTTC.